This TCR beta chain is from a study of cytomegalovirus exposure and HLA in healthy donors. General study points: First-cohort TCR clusters tended to co-occur in the roughly 120 validation repertoires, a later analysis found. Roughly 170 TCR beta chains were listed as cytomegalovirus-associated. A few chains tied to CMV proved CMV antigen-specific in vitro.

A word on this clone: As yet, its antigen is unknown.

The CDR3 has 16 residues. V shed 5 bases and J 8 bases; nucleotides not matched to a gene: 8. CDR1 is SEHNR and CDR2 is FQNEAQ in the germline V gene (reference sequence). These donors were members of the roughly 120-subject validation cohort, a group separate from the approximately 670-subject first cohort. TCRdb's copy holds only in-frame clones and misses some; the assay was immunoSEQ multiplex PCR. The sample contains about 160,000 clones, 65% to 90% of which appear only once. Sequences were obtained from PBMCs. The chain carries TRBV7-9 and TRBJ2-1, with TRBD2 matching 14 bases. This receptor was taken from a woman under 30 in good health and CMV-seronegative. CDR3 in DNA: TGTGCCAGCAGCACCCCGACTAGCGGGAGGGTCTATGAGCAGTTCTTC. This codes for CASSTPTSGRVYEQFF.